One sample yielded the 14 T cell receptor beta chains listed below, sequenced in a study of CD8 T cells in Susac syndrome. cDNA came from roughly 0.53 to 1 ug RNA primed by random hexamers. TCRdb independently ran MiXCR on the immunoSEQ multiplex PCR reads; one entry per CDR3 protein. Of more than 200,000 distinct CDR3 sequences listed, 94% were seen once; the top ten hold 0.15%. Input material: CD4+ T cells from PBMCs. The origin of the receptors is a human donor with Susac syndrome.

The chain has TRBV5-1 and TRBJ1-1; TRBD1 agrees at 9 bases. V lost 4 bases, J lost 6 bases, and 10 bases stayed unmatched. The germline V gene has CDR1 SGHRS and CDR2 YFSETQ. This CDR3 is built from 15 residues. As DNA, the CDR3 is TGCGCCAGCAGCGGGGAGACCACAGGGGGCTCTGAAGCTTTCTTT. Its translation is CASSGETTGGSEAFF.

The J gene is TRBJ1-6, the V gene TRBV7-9; D unresolved. The CDR3 loop spans 14 amino acids. V dropped 5 bases and J dropped 10 bases, with 15 bases sitting between them. CDR1 is SEHNR, CDR2 FQNEAQ, per germline (reference sequence). The CDR3 sequence: CASSPGGLESPLHF. The DNA for the CDR3 is TGTGCCAGCAGCCCAGGCGGGCTGGAATCACCCCTCCACTTT.

The V call is TRBV9, the J call TRBJ1-3; unclear D gene. The CDR3 consists of 16 residues. V dropped 0 bases and J dropped 0 bases, with 10 bases sitting between them. Germline CDR1 and CDR2: SGDLS and YYNGEE. The CDR3 reads CASSVGDLTSGNTIYF. CDR3 in DNA: TGTGCCAGCAGCGTAGGGGATCTGACCTCTGGAAACACCATATATTTT.

The V and J genes are TRBV15 and TRBJ2-3, with unresolved D. V lost 1 base and J 2 bases, leaving 16 bases between the germline ends. The CDR3 length is 17 residues. From germline, CDR1 is LNHNV and CDR2 YYDKDF (reference sequence). The CDR3 loop is CATSRGPRSGPTDTQYF. CDR3 coding DNA: TGTGCCACCAGCAGAGGGCCCCGGTCAGGTCCCACAGATACGCAGTATTTT.

The chain carries TRBV28 and TRBJ1-1; 8 positions match TRBD1. The germline V gene encodes CDR1 MDHEN and CDR2 SYDVKM. The CDR3 runs 16 residues. J gave up 2 bases and V 5 bases, and 10 bases lay outside the gene matches. For the CDR3, the DNA is TGTGCCAGCAGTCCGTCGGACAGGGATCTAAACACTGAAGCTTTCTTT. Translated: CASSPSDRDLNTEAFF.

This clonotype has only a few counts. This chain connects TRBV6-1 to TRBJ1-5, with D uncertain. CDR3 size: 13 residues. The ends were cut back, 4 bases at V and 6 bases at J, with 10 bases in the middle. Germline CDR1 and CDR2: MNHNS and SASEGT. This chain's CDR3 is CASSVLIGQPQHF. In DNA, the CDR3 is TGTGCCAGCAGTGTCTTAATAGGTCAGCCCCAGCATTTT.

The chain combines TRBV7-2 with TRBJ1-1; 9 nucleotides align to TRBD1. Germline CDR1 SGHTA, CDR2 FQGNSA. V lost 4 bases, J lost 8 bases, and 8 bases stayed unmatched. The CDR3 covers 14 residues. CDR3 loop: CASSSGQGGLEAFF. In nucleotides, the CDR3 is TGTGCCAGCAGCTCGGGACAGGGTGGTCTCGAAGCTTTCTTT.

The chain carries TRBV27 and TRBJ1-2; D gene unclear. The CDR3 length is 16 residues. Trimming removed 7 bases from V and 1 base from J, with 19 bases in between. Germline V lookup: CDR1 MNHEY, CDR2 SMNVEV (reference sequence). In DNA, the CDR3 is TGTGCCAGCACCTCTCGCCGGGGAGGGAGTAACTATGGCTACACCTTC. Protein: CASTSRRGGSNYGYTF.

The CDR3 region is CSARDTNTEAFF. The CDR3 DNA follows: TGCAGTGCTAGGGACACTAACACTGAAGCTTTCTTT. The chain combines TRBV29-1 with TRBJ1-1; TRBD1 might be the D (6 bases). Germline CDR1 reads SQVTM; CDR2 reads ANQGSEA. This CDR3 region has 12 residues.

This chain uses TRBV6-2 or TRBV6-3 with TRBJ1-5; a weak D match, TRBD1 (5 bases). Deletions cut 5 bases from V and 0 bases from J, with 8 bases between. Germline V CDR1 and CDR2: MNHEY, SVGEGT. The CDR3 is 14 amino acids. For the CDR3, the DNA is TGTGCCAGCAGTCGACAGCTTAGCAATCAGCCCCAGCATTTT. It encodes CASSRQLSNQPQHF.

V gene TRBV12-3 or TRBV12-4 combines with J gene TRBJ2-6; 10 bases agree with TRBD1. This CDR3 is built from 20 residues. With V trimmed by 6 bases and J by 0 bases, 14 bases remained unmatched. The CDR3 nucleotides read TGTGCCAGCAGCCAGGAGTTCCGGGACAGGGGTTCCTCTGGGGCCAACGTCCTGACTTTC. As protein: CASSQEFRDRGSSGANVLTF.

The rearrangement joins TRBV5-6 to TRBJ1-1, with a possible D match to TRBD1 (6 bases). The CDR3 runs to 18 residues. Germline V gene lookup returns CDR1 SGHDT and CDR2 YYEEEE. Deletions cut 0 bases from V and 5 bases from J, with 23 bases between. This chain's CDR3 is CASSLDWGAGRGGTEAFF. The CDR3 region has the DNA TGTGCCAGCAGCTTGGATTGGGGGGCCGGCAGGGGCGGGACTGAAGCTTTCTTT.

The chain is built from TRBV19 and TRBJ1-1; 8 nucleotides align to TRBD1. CDR1 and CDR2 from the germline V gene are LNHDA and SQIVND (reference sequence). The CDR3 extends over 12 amino acids. V lost 9 bases, J lost 4 bases, and 4 bases stayed unmatched. CDR3 sequence (DNA): TGTGCCAGCTCCAGGGGGCCCACTGAAGCTTTCTTT. Translation gives CASSRGPTEAFF.

The chain combines TRBV18 with TRBJ1-1; D may be TRBD1 (5 bases). CDR1 KGHSH and CDR2 LQKENI come from the germline V gene. The ends were cut back, 6 bases at V and 3 bases at J, with 11 bases in the middle. The CDR3 runs 13 residues. This CDR3 reads CASSAGRDTEAFF. In nucleotides, the CDR3 is TGTGCCAGCTCGGCAGGGAGAGACACTGAAGCTTTCTTT.